This T cell receptor beta chain is from a study of PD-1 blockade in classical Hodgkin lymphoma. The CDR3 is made up of 14 amino acids. V lost 5 bases to trimming and J lost 6 bases, with 19 bases between them. The germline gives CDR1 GTSNPN, CDR2 SVGIG (reference sequence). Broader study findings: Patients who responded completely had about the same baseline diversity as newly diagnosed patients. By C4D1, diversity of CD4+ TCRs had risen significantly, whereas that of CD8+ TCRs had not. Repertoires differed for reasons still undefined, possibly disease activity or prior therapy.

With regard to this clone: The antigen is unknown.

Produced via immunoSEQ multiplex PCR; TCRdb's table is partial and in-frame only. The sample carries roughly 45,000 clones, approximately 70% recorded once. Following autologous stem cell transplantation, relapse occurred in every patient, and exposure to brentuximab vedotin varied. Patients had relapsed/refractory classical Hodgkin lymphoma with complete response, partial response or progressive disease as best response. This receptor was obtained from a human donor with classical Hodgkin lymphoma. The chain combines TRBV30 with TRBJ1-1, with D tentatively TRBD1 (6 bases). The sequenced sample was peripheral blood mononuclear cells (PBMCs), obtained before the second cycle of nivolumab. The CDR3 sequence: CAWGGAQKLAEAFF. In DNA form, the CDR3 reads TGTGCCTGGGGGGGGGCGCAAAAGTTGGCTGAAGCTTTCTTT.